Below are 12 T cell receptor beta chains sequenced from a single sample in a study of cytomegalovirus exposure and HLA in healthy donors. Vbeta (60) and Jbeta (13) primers were used in the PCR. Only in-frame clones appear in the TCRdb table, and some are missing; sequencing was by immunoSEQ multiplex PCR. In the table there are 150,000 to 200,000 clones, around 77% of which are singletons. Source material: PBMCs. These receptors were obtained from a woman in her thirties in good health and CMV-seronegative.

The chain uses TRBV19 and TRBJ2-7, with 10 bases aligning to TRBD1. From germline, CDR1 is LNHDA and CDR2 SQIVND (reference sequence). After removal of 5 bases from V and 7 bases from J, the junction contained 11 bases not matched to a gene. The CDR3 has 15 residues. The DNA for the CDR3 is TGTGCCAGTAGTTTAGGGGACAGGGGCACGAAGGAGCAGTACTTC. Translation gives CASSLGDRGTKEQYF.

As for this clone: The same CDR3 is also encoded by other DNA sequences in this sample. V usage is TRBV18 and J usage is TRBJ2-4; the D is unclear. V was shortened by 3 bases and J by 0 bases, with 9 bases between the two germline ends. The CDR3 has 15 residues. Germline-derived CDR1 and CDR2 are KGHSH and LQKENI. CDR3 in amino acids: CASSPAGLAKNIQYF. The CDR3 DNA reads as TGTGCCAGCTCACCCGCCGGGTTAGCCAAAAACATTCAGTACTTC.

This CDR3 is CASSLAAEGRNTIYF. For the CDR3, the DNA is TGTGCCAGCAGCTTAGCGGCCGAGGGTCGGAACACCATATATTTT. The rearrangement joins TRBV7-2 to TRBJ1-3; no clear D. The V gene's germline CDR1 is SGHTA and CDR2 FQGNSA. Trimming took off 0 bases at V and 7 bases at J, with 13 bases between the two ends. This CDR3 spans 15 amino acids.

V and J are TRBV5-1 and TRBJ2-3; a weak D match, TRBD2 (5 bases). This CDR3 is built from 14 residues. Germline lookup yields CDR1 SGHRS and CDR2 YFSETQ. The V and J ends lost 9 bases and 1 base respectively, with 15 bases between them. In DNA form, the CDR3 reads TGCGCCACCCAGATGGGTAGCGGCACAGATACGCAGTATTTT. Encoded protein: CATQMGSGTDTQYF.

This clone was detected a few times. The V gene is TRBV19, the J gene TRBJ2-5, with D hard to call. CDR1 and CDR2 (germline): LNHDA, SQIVND (reference sequence). V was clipped by 2 bases and J by 0 bases, with 4 bases between them. The CDR3 loop spans 13 amino acids. Written as DNA, the CDR3 is TGTGCCAGTAGTATACCGTACCAAGAGACCCAGTACTTC. As protein: CASSIPYQETQYF.

The chain combines TRBV10-3 with TRBJ2-5; tentatively, D is TRBD1 (6 bases). The CDR3 sequence is 13 residues long. The germline CDR1 and CDR2 sequences are ENHRY and SYGVKD. V lost 4 bases and J 4 bases, leaving 10 bases between the germline ends. The CDR3 DNA sequence: TGTGCCATCAGTGCGACAGGCGGAGAGACCCAGTACTTC. As protein: CAISATGGETQYF.

The rearrangement links TRBV28 to TRBJ1-1; 9 positions agree with TRBD1. Trimming removed 6 bases from V and 12 bases from J; junction bases left unmatched: 17. The CDR3 totals 15 residues. Germline V gene lookup returns CDR1 MDHEN and CDR2 SYDVKM. The CDR3 protein is CASRPPEVDRGATFF. In DNA form, the CDR3 reads TGTGCCAGCAGACCCCCTGAGGTGGACAGGGGCGCTACTTTCTTT. Variable domain in full (rest from reference TRBV28 and TRBJ1-1): DVKVTQSSRYLVKRTGEKVFLECVQDMDHENMFWYRQDPGLGLRLIYFSYDVKMKEKGDIPEGYSVSREKKERFSLILESASTNQTSMYLCASRPPEVDRGATFFGQGTRLTVV.

The rearrangement joins TRBV6-5 to TRBJ1-1, with 8 bases matching TRBD1. The CDR3 has 13 residues. From germline, CDR1 is MNHEY and CDR2 SVGAGI. The V segment lost 5 bases and the J segment 5 bases; nucleotides outside the gene matches: 4. CDR3: CASSRTGGTEAFF. The CDR3 coding sequence is TGTGCCAGCAGTCGAACAGGGGGAACTGAAGCTTTCTTT.

The chain uses TRBV30 and TRBJ1-4; D possibly corresponds to TRBD1 (5 bases). Germline V gene lookup returns CDR1 GTSNPN and CDR2 SVGIG (reference sequence). V lost 7 bases and J lost 4, with 16 bases in between. The length of the CDR3 is 14 residues. CDR3 nucleotides: TGTGCCTCCAAGCGGGGCAGGGATAATGAAAAACTGTTTTTT. Translated: CASKRGRDNEKLFF.

This chain links TRBV5-6 with TRBJ1-6, with 8 bases that match TRBD1. The CDR3 loop spans 13 amino acids. The germline CDR1 and CDR2 sequences are SGHDT and YYEEEE. Trimming cost V 3 bases and J 8 bases; bases outside gene matches: 1. In nucleotides, the CDR3 is TGTGCCAGCAGCTGGACAGGGCATTCACCCCTCCACTTT. Translated: CASSWTGHSPLHF. The full variable domain, in which reference TRBV5-6 and TRBJ1-6 provide the parts outside the CDR3, is DAGVTQSPTHLIKTRGQQVTLRCSPKSGHDTVSWYQQALGQGPQFIFQYYEEEERQRGNFPDRFSGHQFPNYSSELNVNALLLGDSALYLCASSWTGHSPLHFGNGTRLTVT.

V gene TRBV7-8 combines with J gene TRBJ2-6; TRBD1 matches 8 bases. Germline V gene lookup returns CDR1 SGHVS and CDR2 FQNEAQ. CDR3 length: 18 residues. The ends lost 3 bases at V and 0 bases at J; junction bases unmatched: 7. This CDR3 reads CASSFPGQAYSGANVLTF. DNA of the CDR3: TGTGCCAGCAGCTTTCCGGGACAGGCTTACTCTGGGGCCAACGTCCTGACTTTC.

The chain recombines TRBV2 with TRBJ1-5; D might be TRBD1 (5 bases). Germline V lookup: CDR1 SNHLY, CDR2 FYNNEI. This CDR3 is built from 15 residues. Trimming removed 6 bases at V and 2 bases at J, with 14 bases between. CDR3 loop: CASRPQGIGNQPQHF. DNA for the CDR3: TGTGCCAGCAGACCCCAGGGTATAGGCAATCAGCCCCAGCATTTT. Variable domain in full (rest from reference TRBV2 and TRBJ1-5): EPEVTQTPSHQVTQMGQEVILRCVPISNHLYFYWYRQILGQKVEFLVSFYNNEISEKSEIFDDQFSVERPDGSNFTLKIRSTKLEDSAMYFCASRPQGIGNQPQHFGDGTRLSIL.